The 18 T cell receptor beta chains below all came from one sample that was sequenced in a study of OX40 agonist ivuxolimab in advanced cancers. Only in-frame clones appear in the TCRdb table, and some are missing; sequencing was by immunoSEQ multiplex PCR. The sample contains under 55,000 clones, 70% to 90% of which appear only once. The source was CD4+ or CD8+ T cells sorted from blood, collected in a trial of the OX40 agonist ivuxolimab. The receptors come from an adult with an advanced solid tumor such as melanoma, head and neck, liver or kidney cancer.

This sequence joins TRBV6-5 and TRBJ2-7; no clear D gene. Germline V gene sequence: CDR1 MNHEY, CDR2 SVGAGI. The V end lost 0 bases, the J end lost 1 base, and 10 bases lay between the germline ends. The CDR3 loop spans 15 amino acids. CDR3 bases: TGTGCCAGCAGTTACTCGATTACCAGTTCCTACGAGCAGTACTTC. Translation gives CASSYSITSSYEQYF.

The CDR3 reads CASSLVPPLHF. For the CDR3, the DNA is TGTGCCAGCAGCCTTGTCCCCCCCCTCCACTTT. The chain employs TRBV6-1 and TRBJ1-6; no clear D gene. Trimming took 6 bases from V and 13 from J, leaving 10 bases between them. This CDR3 has 11 residues. Looked up from germline, CDR1 is MNHNS and CDR2 is SASEGT.

The gene calls are TRBV7-2 and TRBJ1-5; 7 positions match TRBD1. Looked up from germline, CDR1 is SGHTA and CDR2 is FQGNSA. The CDR3 loop spans 15 amino acids. Trimming cost V 1 base and J 7 bases; bases outside gene matches: 7. CDR3 sequence: CASSLGQGPRQPQHF. The DNA for the CDR3 is TGTGCCAGCAGCTTAGGACAGGGACCTCGGCAGCCCCAGCATTTT.

The V gene is TRBV7-9, the J gene TRBJ1-6; 7 bases map to TRBD1. Germline trimming cut 3 bases from V and 7 bases from J; bases unmatched to any gene: 9. The CDR3 has 16 amino acids. Looked up from germline, CDR1 is SEHNR and CDR2 is FQNEAQ (reference sequence). Here the CDR3 DNA reads TGTGCCAGCAGCTTTAGACAGGGCATGAGAAATTCACCCCTCCACTTT. Translating it yields CASSFRQGMRNSPLHF.

CDR3 region: CASSLSGGIIDEQFF. The CDR3 DNA sequence: TGCGCCAGCAGCTTAAGCGGGGGGATTATCGATGAGCAGTTCTTC. This chain joins TRBV5-1 and TRBJ2-1, with 9 bases that match TRBD2. The V and J ends lost 2 bases and 8 bases, in that order; junction bases with no gene match: 8. CDR3 length equals 15 residues. The V gene's germline CDR1 is SGHRS and CDR2 YFSETQ.

The chain links TRBV5-4 to TRBJ2-4; 7 positions match TRBD1. Germline CDR1 reads SGHNT; CDR2 reads YYREEE (reference sequence). This CDR3 has 18 amino acids. Trimming at V came to 6 bases and at J to 3 bases, leaving 18 bases not matched to a gene. The CDR3: CASTPGTVGFPGKNIQYF. CDR3 sequence (DNA): TGTGCCAGCACTCCCGGGACAGTAGGGTTCCCGGGCAAAAACATTCAGTACTTC.

This clone was picked up a small number of times. V gene TRBV29-1 combines with J gene TRBJ2-1; D is undetermined. The ends were cut back, 3 bases at V and 3 bases at J, with 15 bases in the middle. The CDR3 is made up of 15 amino acids. Germline CDR1 SQVTM, CDR2 ANQGSEA. Here the CDR3 DNA reads TGCAGCGTTGACGGTGGCCGTGGCAGCTACAATGAGCAGTTCTTC. As protein: CSVDGGRGSYNEQFF.

The chain is built from TRBV6-5 and TRBJ1-2; D is possibly TRBD1 (5 bases). The V and J ends lost 5 bases and 4 bases respectively, with 17 bases between them. The germline gives CDR1 MNHEY, CDR2 SVGAGI. CDR3 size: 15 residues. CDR3 loop: CASSPLQGSGYGYTF. The CDR3 coding sequence is TGTGCCAGCAGTCCGCTTCAGGGCTCGGGCTATGGCTACACCTTC.

The V gene is TRBV5-1, the J gene TRBJ2-6; maybe TRBD1 (6 bases). The CDR3 consists of 15 residues. Between the trimmed V and J ends, which lost 4 bases and 0 bases, there was a span of 8 bases. In germline, CDR1 is SGHRS, CDR2 YFSETQ. DNA of the CDR3: TGCGCCAGCAGCATGGGGGCCTCTGGGGCCAACGTCCTGACTTTC. Translation gives CASSMGASGANVLTF.

V is TRBV6-6 and J is TRBJ1-1; the match to TRBD1 covers 10 bases. Germline V gene lookup returns CDR1 MNHNY and CDR2 SVGAGI (reference sequence). This CDR3 has 13 residues. V dropped 5 bases and J dropped 12; count of bases not matched to a gene: 9. CDR3 amino acids: CASSQPGQGLSFF. The DNA for the CDR3 is TGTGCCAGCAGTCAGCCGGGACAGGGGTTATCTTTCTTT.

J is TRBJ2-7 and V is TRBV6-5, with D possibly being TRBD1 or TRBD2 (5 bases each). Germline V gene data show CDR1 as MNHEY and CDR2 as SVGAGI. CDR3 length equals 13 residues. Trimming took off 6 bases at V and 7 bases at J, with 16 bases between the two ends. In DNA form, the CDR3 reads TGTGCCAGCAGGAAACCGGGACGGGATGAGCAGTACTTC. It yields the protein CASRKPGRDEQYF.

The chain joins TRBV19 to TRBJ2-4; 7 nucleotides match TRBD1. This CDR3 spans 15 amino acids. CDR1 and CDR2 from the germline V gene are LNHDA and SQIVND (reference sequence). V lost 4 bases to trimming and J lost 0 bases; unmatched junction nucleotides: 3. The CDR3 DNA sequence: TGTGCCAGTAGTAACCGGGACAGAGCCAAAAACATTCAGTACTTC. It codes for CASSNRDRAKNIQYF.

Only one count was recorded for this clone. This chain uses TRBV6-5 with TRBJ1-2; 8 positions agree with TRBD1. Unmatched junction bases numbered 8, after V lost 7 bases and J lost 4 bases. Germline-derived CDR1 and CDR2 are MNHEY and SVGAGI. The CDR3 covers 14 residues. The DNA for the CDR3 is TGTGCCAGCACCCGGACAGGGTGGGGCTATGGCTACACCTTC. Protein product: CASTRTGWGYGYTF.

The chain carries TRBV27 and TRBJ2-7; 10 positions match TRBD1. V shed 5 bases and J 7 bases; nucleotides not matched to a gene: 14. The germline V gene encodes CDR1 MNHEY and CDR2 SMNVEV (reference sequence). This CDR3 has 16 residues. DNA of the CDR3: TGTGCCAGCAGTCTCGAGCCGGGACAGGGGCTGAGGGAGCAGTACTTC. Its translation is CASSLEPGQGLREQYF.

This chain uses TRBV5-5 with TRBJ2-7, with 10 bases identical to TRBD1. Germline CDR1 SGHKS, CDR2 YYEKEE (reference sequence). This CDR3 region has 16 residues. The V segment lost 3 bases and the J segment 0 bases; nucleotides outside the gene matches: 6. The CDR3 region is CASSYQWTGGSYEQYF. Written as DNA, the CDR3 is TGTGCCAGCAGCTATCAATGGACAGGGGGCTCCTACGAGCAGTACTTC.

This clone has only one observation. In DNA form, the CDR3 reads TGTGCCAGCACGGGACAGGGGATGGCCTACGAGCAGTACTTC. Encoded protein: CASTGQGMAYEQYF. The genes are TRBV2 and TRBJ2-7; TRBD1 matches at 10 bases. Trimming removed 7 bases from V and 2 bases from J; junction bases left unmatched: 5. The CDR3 runs to 14 residues. CDR1 is SNHLY, CDR2 FYNNEI, per germline.

V gene TRBV5-4 combines with J gene TRBJ1-1; a possible D gene is TRBD1 (6 bases). The CDR3 covers 14 residues. Germline V CDR1 and CDR2: SGHNT, YYREEE (reference sequence). Trimming took off 4 bases at V and 5 bases at J, with 15 bases between the two ends. CDR3 region: CASSLDSRATEAFF. Here the CDR3 DNA reads TGTGCCAGCAGCCTGGACAGCCGAGCGACTGAAGCTTTCTTT.

The rearrangement uses TRBV19 and TRBJ2-7; TRBD2 matches 9 bases. Germline V gene lookup returns CDR1 LNHDA and CDR2 SQIVND (reference sequence). CDR3 length equals 16 residues. With V trimmed by 7 bases and J by 2 bases, 12 bases remained unmatched. Written as DNA, the CDR3 is TGTGCCAGTATGGGATTTGGGGCTAGCGGGGCCTACGAGCAGTACTTC. It translates to CASMGFGASGAYEQYF.